What follows are 14 T cell receptor beta chains derived from one specimen sequenced in a study of beta chain features in type 1 diabetes. Whole-study findings and limits: In all four CD4+ subsets, TCRB CDR3 length was significantly, moderately reduced in type 1 diabetes.

The isolated RNA, all of it, was reverse transcribed, so expressed TCRB transcripts were what got sequenced. Generated by immunoSEQ multiplex PCR, the TCRdb table keeps only in-frame clones and is missing some. Among a few hundred thousand clones, about 13% were seen once, and the ten largest hold roughly 0.015%. Their antigen targets remain unknown. The sample comprised naive CD4+ T cells from blood. The receptors were gathered from a woman aged 18-30 years with type 1 diabetes.

The chain recombines TRBV2 with TRBJ1-5; D is undetermined. V dropped 6 bases and J dropped 4 bases, with 10 bases sitting between them. CDR3 size: 13 residues. CDR1 is SNHLY and CDR2 is FYNNEI in the germline V gene. CDR3 bases: TGTGCCAGCAGCGACGGCGGGAATCAGCCCCAGCATTTT. It codes for CASSDGGNQPQHF.

V gene TRBV9 combines with J gene TRBJ1-2, with TRBD1 matching over 7 bases. The V and J ends lost 0 bases and 6 bases, in that order; junction bases with no gene match: 14. The CDR3 sequence is 17 residues long. Germline lookup yields CDR1 SGDLS and CDR2 YYNGEE. The CDR3 sequence is CASSVGPGTADWHGYTF. In DNA, the CDR3 is TGTGCCAGCAGCGTAGGGCCCGGGACAGCAGATTGGCATGGCTACACCTTC.

The chain couples TRBV5-4 to TRBJ2-5; a weak D match, TRBD1 (6 bases). The CDR3 extends over 15 amino acids. Germline lookup yields CDR1 SGHNT and CDR2 YYREEE (reference sequence). V lost 4 bases, J lost 7 bases, and 20 bases lay in between. As DNA, the CDR3 is TGTGCCAGCAGCCGCTGGGGACAACTTCCAAGGACCCAGTACTTC. Translation: CASSRWGQLPRTQYF.

V usage is TRBV5-1 and J usage is TRBJ2-7; 8 positions match TRBD1. CDR3 size: 15 residues. Losses at the gene ends were 0 bases for V and 4 bases for J; bases not matched to a gene: 6. The germline V gene has CDR1 SGHRS and CDR2 YFSETQ. In DNA form, the CDR3 reads TGCGCCAGCAGCTTGGGGGGGACAGGACTTTACGAGCAGTACGTC. This encodes CASSLGGTGLYEQYV.

This clone has more than one count but fewer than ten. The identical CDR3 is also encoded by other nucleotide sequences in the sample. V is TRBV7-2 and J is TRBJ1-1, with D perhaps TRBD1 (6 bases). The V gene lost 5 bases and the J gene lost 4 bases, with 11 bases spanning the gap. CDR1 is SGHTA and CDR2 is FQGNSA in the germline V gene. CDR3 size: 13 residues. CDR3 in DNA: TGTGCCAGCAGCCGGCAGGGGAGCACTGAAGCTTTCTTT. Translated, it gives CASSRQGSTEAFF. Supplemented by reference TRBV7-2 and TRBJ1-1, the full variable domain reads GAGVSQSPSNKVTEKGKDVELRCDPISGHTALYWYRQSLGQGLEFLIYFQGNSAPDKSGLPSDRFSAERTGGSVSTLTIQRTQQEDSAVYLCASSRQGSTEAFFGQGTRLTVV.

This clone was seen a few times. The CDR3 sequence: CSARLQGMYTF. CDR3 sequence (DNA): TGCAGTGCTAGATTACAGGGAATGTACACCTTC. The rearrangement joins TRBV20-1 to TRBJ1-2; the D gene is possibly TRBD1 (6 bases). V shed 2 bases and J shed 11 bases, with 12 bases lying between them. The germline V gene encodes CDR1 DFQATT and CDR2 SNEGSKA (reference sequence). This CDR3 has 11 amino acids.

The J gene is TRBJ1-1, the V gene TRBV2; 10 bases align to TRBD1. J lost 1 base, V lost 6 bases, and 8 bases had no gene match. The germline V gene encodes CDR1 SNHLY and CDR2 FYNNEI. This CDR3 spans 16 amino acids. CDR3 sequence reads: CASRDRGYLENTEAFF. The CDR3, as DNA: TGTGCCAGCAGGGACAGGGGGTATCTCGAGAACACTGAAGCTTTCTTT. Drawing the rest from reference TRBV2 and TRBJ1-1, the complete variable domain is EPEVTQTPSHQVTQMGQEVILRCVPISNHLYFYWYRQILGQKVEFLVSFYNNEISEKSEIFDDQFSVERPDGSNFTLKIRSTKLEDSAMYFCASRDRGYLENTEAFFGQGTRLTVV.

This clone was counted only a few times. This chain connects TRBV19 to TRBJ1-5; TRBD1 agrees at 7 bases. This CDR3 is built from 15 residues. With 8 bases clipped from V and 3 bases from J, the junction kept 10 bases outside the gene matches. CDR1 and CDR2 from the germline V gene are LNHDA and SQIVND (reference sequence). For the CDR3, the DNA is TGTGCCAGTCTCCTTCGACAGGGCTACAATCAGCCCCAGCATTTT. Translating it yields CASLLRQGYNQPQHF.

This clone came up a few times. The chain is built from TRBV30 and TRBJ2-1, with 10 bases aligning to TRBD2. V shed 2 bases, J shed 3 bases, and the junction held 4 bases outside the gene matches. Germline CDR1 reads GTSNPN; CDR2 reads SVGIG (reference sequence). This CDR3 region has 15 residues. The CDR3 protein is CAWSTGTSDYNEQFF. The CDR3 DNA reads TGTGCCTGGAGTACCGGGACTAGCGACTACAATGAGCAGTTCTTC.

The rearrangement joins TRBV7-2 to TRBJ1-4; 11 bases agree with TRBD1. This CDR3 has 15 residues. Germline V gene sequence: CDR1 SGHTA, CDR2 FQGNSA. Trimming took 5 bases from V and 7 from J; bases not matched to a gene: 6. The CDR3 here is CASSPPGTGGEKLFF. The CDR3 DNA follows: TGTGCCAGCAGCCCCCCCGGGACAGGGGGTGAAAAACTGTTTTTT.

The genes are TRBV29-1 and TRBJ2-2, with 11 bases matching TRBD2. CDR1 is SQVTM, CDR2 ANQGSEA, per germline. V lost 6 bases, J lost 7 bases, and 7 bases stayed unmatched. The CDR3 contains 14 residues. The CDR3 nucleotides read TGCAGCGTGGATAGCGGGAGGGCCGGCGGGGAGCTGTTTTTT. Translation: CSVDSGRAGGELFF.

This clone showed up just a few times. The rearrangement links TRBV2 to TRBJ2-3; 8 bases line up with TRBD1. Germline V lookup: CDR1 SNHLY, CDR2 FYNNEI. Germline trimming cut 4 bases from V and 3 bases from J; bases unmatched to any gene: 3. The CDR3 length is 14 residues. As DNA, the CDR3 is TGTGCCAGCAGTGGGACAGGGTGGACAGATACGCAGTATTTT. It codes for CASSGTGWTDTQYF. Drawing the rest from reference TRBV2 and TRBJ2-3, the complete variable domain is EPEVTQTPSHQVTQMGQEVILRCVPISNHLYFYWYRQILGQKVEFLVSFYNNEISEKSEIFDDQFSVERPDGSNFTLKIRSTKLEDSAMYFCASSGTGWTDTQYFGPGTRLTVL.

The rearrangement uses TRBV11-2 and TRBJ2-3, with TRBD2 identical over 9 bases. The junction had 5 bases not matched to a gene; V was cut back by 1 base and J by 0 bases. The CDR3 is made up of 17 amino acids. Per germline, CDR1 SGHAT and CDR2 FQNNGV. The CDR3 sequence is CASSLVRLAESTDTQYF. The CDR3 nucleotides are TGTGCCAGCAGCTTAGTACGACTAGCGGAGAGCACAGATACGCAGTATTTT.

Only a few counts were recorded for this clone. The J gene is TRBJ2-3, the V gene TRBV12-5; TRBD2 matches at 15 bases. This CDR3 is 17 amino acids long. In germline, CDR1 is LGHNT, CDR2 FRNRAP. The V and J ends lost 5 bases and 0 bases, in that order; junction bases with no gene match: 3. The CDR3, as DNA: TGTGCTAGTGGTCTGGGACTAGCGGGAGGAAGCACAGATACGCAGTATTTT. It is translated as CASGLGLAGGSTDTQYF. Full variable domain (missing parts from reference TRBV12-5 and TRBJ2-3): DARVTQTPRHKVTEMGQEVTMRCQPILGHNTVFWYRQTMMQGLELLAYFRNRAPLDDSGMPKDRFSAEMPDATLATLKIQPSEPRDSAVYFCASGLGLAGGSTDTQYFGPGTRLTVL.